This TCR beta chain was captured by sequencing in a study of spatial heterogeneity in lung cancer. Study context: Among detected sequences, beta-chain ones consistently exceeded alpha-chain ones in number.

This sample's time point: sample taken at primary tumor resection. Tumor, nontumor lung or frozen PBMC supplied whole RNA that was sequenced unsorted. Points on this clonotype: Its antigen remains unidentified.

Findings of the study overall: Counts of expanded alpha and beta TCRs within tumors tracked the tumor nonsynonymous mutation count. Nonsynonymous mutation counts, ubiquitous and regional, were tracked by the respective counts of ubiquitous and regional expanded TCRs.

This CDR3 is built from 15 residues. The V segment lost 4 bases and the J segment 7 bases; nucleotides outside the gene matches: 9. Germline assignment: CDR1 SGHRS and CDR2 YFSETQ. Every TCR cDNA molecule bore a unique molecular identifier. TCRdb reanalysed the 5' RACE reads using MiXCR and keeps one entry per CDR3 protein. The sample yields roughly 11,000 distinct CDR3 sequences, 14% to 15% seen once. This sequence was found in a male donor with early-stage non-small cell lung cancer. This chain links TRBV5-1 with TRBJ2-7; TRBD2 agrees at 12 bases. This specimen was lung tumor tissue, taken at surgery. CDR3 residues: CASSTMTSGSDEQYF. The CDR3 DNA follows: TGCGCCAGCAGCACGATGACTAGCGGGAGCGATGAGCAGTACTTC.